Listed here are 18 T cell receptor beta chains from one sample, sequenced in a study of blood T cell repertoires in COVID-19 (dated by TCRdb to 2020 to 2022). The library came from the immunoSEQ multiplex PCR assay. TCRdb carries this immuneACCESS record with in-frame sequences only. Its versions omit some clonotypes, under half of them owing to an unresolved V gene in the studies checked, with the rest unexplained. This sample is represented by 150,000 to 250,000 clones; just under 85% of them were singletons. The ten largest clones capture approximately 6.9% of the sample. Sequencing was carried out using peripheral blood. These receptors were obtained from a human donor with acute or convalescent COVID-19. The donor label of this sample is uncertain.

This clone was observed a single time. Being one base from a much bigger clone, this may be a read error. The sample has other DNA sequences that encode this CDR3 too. The CDR3 loop is CAWSVGGNTEAFF. CDR3 bases: TGTGCCTGGAGTGTAGGGGGGAACACTGAAGCTTTCTTT. V gene TRBV30 combines with J gene TRBJ1-1, with D perhaps TRBD1 (6 bases). The CDR3 spans 13 residues. Per germline, CDR1 GTSNPN and CDR2 SVGIG (reference sequence). Trimming removed 0 bases from V and 1 base from J, with 6 bases in between.

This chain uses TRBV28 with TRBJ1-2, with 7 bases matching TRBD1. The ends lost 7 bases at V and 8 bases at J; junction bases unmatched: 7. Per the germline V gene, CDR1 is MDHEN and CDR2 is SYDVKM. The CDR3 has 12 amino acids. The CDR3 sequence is CASTPGGRGYTF. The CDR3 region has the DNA TGTGCCAGCACCCCAGGGGGTCGAGGCTACACCTTC.

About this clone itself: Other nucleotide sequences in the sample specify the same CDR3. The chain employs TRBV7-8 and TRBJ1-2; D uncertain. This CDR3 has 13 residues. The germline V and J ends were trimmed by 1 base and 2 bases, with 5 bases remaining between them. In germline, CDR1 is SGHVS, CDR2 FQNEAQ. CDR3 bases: TGTGCCAGCAGCTTAGAACGGAACTATGGCTACACCTTC. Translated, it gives CASSLERNYGYTF.

The CDR3 nucleotides read TGTGCCAGCAGTTACTCTGGGCGCGGGAGTTTCACCGAGCAGTTCTTC. Its protein product is CASSYSGRGSFTEQFF. The chain joins TRBV6-5 to TRBJ2-1, with TRBD2 matching 7 bases. The trim removed 0 bases at V and 10 bases at J, leaving 12 bases unmatched. CDR3 size: 16 residues. Per the germline V gene, CDR1 is MNHEY and CDR2 is SVGAGI.

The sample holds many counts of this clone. CDR3 sequence: CASSLESLQPQHF. CDR3 sequence (DNA): TGTGCCAGCAGCTTAGAAAGCTTGCAGCCCCAGCATTTT. The J gene is TRBJ1-5, the V gene TRBV7-9; D gene ambiguous. Trimming shortened V by 1 base and J by 7 bases, and 8 bases separated the two germline ends. This CDR3 is built from 13 residues. Per germline, CDR1 SEHNR and CDR2 FQNEAQ (reference sequence). Complete variable domain (other parts from reference TRBV7-9 and TRBJ1-5): DTGVSQNPRHKITKRGQNVTFRCDPISEHNRLYWYRQTLGQGPEFLTYFQNEAQLEKSRLLSDRFSAERPKGSFSTLEIQRTEQGDSAMYLCASSLESLQPQHFGDGTRLSIL.

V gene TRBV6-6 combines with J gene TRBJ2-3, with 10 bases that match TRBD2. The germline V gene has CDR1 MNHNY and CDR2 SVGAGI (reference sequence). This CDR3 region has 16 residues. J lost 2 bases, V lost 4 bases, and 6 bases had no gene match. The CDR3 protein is CASSSPGLAITDTQYF. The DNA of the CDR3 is TGTGCCAGCAGTTCACCGGGACTAGCGATCACAGATACGCAGTATTTT.

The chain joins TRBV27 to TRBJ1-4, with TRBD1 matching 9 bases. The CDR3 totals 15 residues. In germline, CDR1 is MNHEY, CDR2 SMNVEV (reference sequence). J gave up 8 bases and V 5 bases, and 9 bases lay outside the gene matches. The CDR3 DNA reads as TGTGCCAGCAGTGTCCGGGACAGGGTGGGGGAAAAACTGTTTTTT. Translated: CASSVRDRVGEKLFF.

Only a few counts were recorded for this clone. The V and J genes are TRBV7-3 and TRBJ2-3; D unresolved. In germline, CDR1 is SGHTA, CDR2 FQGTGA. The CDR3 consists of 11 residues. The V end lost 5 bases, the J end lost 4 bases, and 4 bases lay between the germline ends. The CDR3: CASSLSDTQYF. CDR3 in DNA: TGTGCCAGCAGCCTATCAGATACGCAGTATTTT.

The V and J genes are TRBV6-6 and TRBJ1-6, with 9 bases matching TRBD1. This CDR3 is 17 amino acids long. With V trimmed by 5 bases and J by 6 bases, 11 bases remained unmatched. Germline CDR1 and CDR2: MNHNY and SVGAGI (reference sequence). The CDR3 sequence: CASSPGTGYGVNSPLHF. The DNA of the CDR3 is TGTGCCAGCAGTCCCGGGACAGGGTACGGGGTTAATTCACCCCTCCACTTT.

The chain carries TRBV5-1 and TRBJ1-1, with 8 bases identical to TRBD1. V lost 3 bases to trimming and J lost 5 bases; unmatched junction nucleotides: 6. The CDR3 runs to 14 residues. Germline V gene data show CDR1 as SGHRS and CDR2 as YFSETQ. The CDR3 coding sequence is TGCGCCAGCAGCTCTGGACAGGGATGGACTGAAGCTTTCTTT. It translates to CASSSGQGWTEAFF.

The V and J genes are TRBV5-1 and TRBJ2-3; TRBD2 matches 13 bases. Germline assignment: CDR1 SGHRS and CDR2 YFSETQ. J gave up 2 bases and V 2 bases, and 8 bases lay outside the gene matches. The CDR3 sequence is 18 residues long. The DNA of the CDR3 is TGCGCCAGCAGCTTACTGGGACTAGCGGGAACCCACACAGATACGCAGTATTTT. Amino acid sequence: CASSLLGLAGTHTDTQYF.

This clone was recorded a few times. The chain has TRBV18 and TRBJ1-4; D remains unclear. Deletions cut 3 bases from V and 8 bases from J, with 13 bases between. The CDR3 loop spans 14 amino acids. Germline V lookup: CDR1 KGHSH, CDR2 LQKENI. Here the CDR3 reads CASSPPGFLEKLFF. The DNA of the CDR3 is TGTGCCAGCTCACCCCCGGGGTTCTTGGAAAAACTGTTTTTT.

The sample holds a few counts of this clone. The chain's CDR3 is CSVELQYGGGSYEQYF. CDR3 sequence (DNA): TGCAGCGTTGAACTCCAGTACGGTGGCGGGAGTTACGAGCAGTACTTC. The J gene is TRBJ2-7, the V gene TRBV29-1, with 7 bases aligning to TRBD2. Germline CDR1 reads SQVTM; CDR2 reads ANQGSEA. After removal of 2 bases from V and 4 bases from J, the junction contained 14 bases not matched to a gene. The CDR3 is made up of 16 amino acids.

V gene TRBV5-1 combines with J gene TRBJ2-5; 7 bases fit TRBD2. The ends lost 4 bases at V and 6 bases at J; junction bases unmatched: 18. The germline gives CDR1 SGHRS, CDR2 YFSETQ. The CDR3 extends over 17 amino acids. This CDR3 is CASSPPGGGGPLKTQYF. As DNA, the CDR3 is TGCGCCAGCAGCCCGCCTGGGGGGGGAGGCCCTTTGAAGACCCAGTACTTC. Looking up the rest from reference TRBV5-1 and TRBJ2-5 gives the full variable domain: KAGVTQTPRYLIKTRGQQVTLSCSPISGHRSVSWYQQTPGQGLQFLFEYFSETQRNKGNFPGRFSGRQFSNSRSEMNVSTLELGDSALYLCASSPPGGGGPLKTQYFGPGTRLLVL.

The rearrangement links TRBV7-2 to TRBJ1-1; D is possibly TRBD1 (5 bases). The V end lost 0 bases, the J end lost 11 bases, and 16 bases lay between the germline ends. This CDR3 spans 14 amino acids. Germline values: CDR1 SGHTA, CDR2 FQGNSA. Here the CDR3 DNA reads TGTGCCAGCAGCTTAGCGGACCAGGGTTTCGACGCTTTCTTT. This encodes CASSLADQGFDAFF.

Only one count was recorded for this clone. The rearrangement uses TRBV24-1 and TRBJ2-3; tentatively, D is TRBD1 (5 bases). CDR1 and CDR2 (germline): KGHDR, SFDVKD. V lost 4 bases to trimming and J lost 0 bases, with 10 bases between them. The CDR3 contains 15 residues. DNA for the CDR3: TGTGCCACCAGTGAATGGCAGGGTAGCACAGATACGCAGTATTTT. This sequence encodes CATSEWQGSTDTQYF.

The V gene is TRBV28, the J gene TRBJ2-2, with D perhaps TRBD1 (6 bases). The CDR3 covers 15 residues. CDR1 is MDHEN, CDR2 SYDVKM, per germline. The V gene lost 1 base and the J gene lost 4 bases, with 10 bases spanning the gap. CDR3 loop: CASSLSGTTTGELFF. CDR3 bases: TGTGCCAGCAGTTTATCCGGGACAACCACCGGGGAGCTGTTTTTT.

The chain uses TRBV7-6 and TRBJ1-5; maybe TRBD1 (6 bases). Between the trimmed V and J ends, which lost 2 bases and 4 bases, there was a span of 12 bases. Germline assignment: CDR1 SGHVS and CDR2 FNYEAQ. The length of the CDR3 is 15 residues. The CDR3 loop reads CASSLFGGANQPQHF. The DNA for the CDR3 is TGTGCCAGCAGCTTATTTGGGGGGGCAAATCAGCCCCAGCATTTT.